This TCR beta chain comes out of a study of blood T cell repertoires in COVID-19. Overall study context: From T cells, B-cell-depleted T cells, or PBMCs came the material, which was cDNA or gDNA.

CDR1 is SGHKS and CDR2 is YYEKEE in the germline V gene (reference sequence). The CDR3 has 16 amino acids. With 4 bases clipped from V and 8 bases from J, the junction kept 9 bases outside the gene matches. Authors' analysis steps: Amplifying reference gene primers gave estimates of nucleated cell counts. Produced via immunoSEQ multiplex PCR; TCRdb's table is partial and in-frame only. For V, J and clone size, that table is used; D and trimming come from the DNA. This table has 210,000 or so clones, around 90% appearing once. The origin of this receptor is a man aged 18 to 29 with active or convalescent COVID-19. J is TRBJ2-1 and V is TRBV5-5, with 13 bases lining up with TRBD2. Sequenced: peripheral blood. The CDR3 DNA sequence: TGTGCCAGCAGCCAACTAGCGGGAGGGCCCCTCCATGAGCAGTTCTTC. It yields the protein CASSQLAGGPLHEQFF.